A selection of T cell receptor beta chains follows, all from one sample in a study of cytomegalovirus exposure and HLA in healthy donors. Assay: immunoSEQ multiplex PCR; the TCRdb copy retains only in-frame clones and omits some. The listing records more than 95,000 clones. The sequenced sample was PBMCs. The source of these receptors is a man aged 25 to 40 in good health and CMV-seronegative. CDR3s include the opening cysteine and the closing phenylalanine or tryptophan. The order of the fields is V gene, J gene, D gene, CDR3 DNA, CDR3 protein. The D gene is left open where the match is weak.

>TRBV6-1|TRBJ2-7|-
TGTGCCAGCAGCCCAACTGAGCTTGTCGAGCAGTACTTC
CASSPTELVEQYF
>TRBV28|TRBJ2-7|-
TGTGCCAGCAGTTTATCATACGAAGACAGCTACGAGCAGTACTTC
CASSLSYEDSYEQYF
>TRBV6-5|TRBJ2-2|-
TGTGCCAGCAGTTACAACCCGGACAGAAACACCGGGGAGCTGTTTTTT
CASSYNPDRNTGELFF
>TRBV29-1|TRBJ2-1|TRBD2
TGCAGCGCAGACGGGGGGATCTCCTACAATGAGCAGTTCTTC
CSADGGISYNEQFF
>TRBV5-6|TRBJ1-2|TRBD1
TGTGCCAGCAGCTCTTTAGACAGGGTAAACTATGGCTACACCTTC
CASSSLDRVNYGYTF
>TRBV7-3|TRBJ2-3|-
TGTGCCAGCAGCTTAGGGCTGATCGCAGATACGCAGTATTTT
CASSLGLIADTQYF
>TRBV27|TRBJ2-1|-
TGTGCCAGCAGGGTGGTAGCAGCCAACAATGAGCAGTTCTTC
CASRVVAANNEQFF
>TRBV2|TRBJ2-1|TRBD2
TGTGCCAGCAGGGGCCTAGGAGCGGGAGGGGTCAATGAGCAGTTCTTC
CASRGLGAGGVNEQFF
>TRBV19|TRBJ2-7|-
TGTGCCAGTAGTTTTTCTAGGAGCTCCTACGAGCAGTACTTC
CASSFSRSSYEQYF
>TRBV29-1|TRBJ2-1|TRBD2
TGCAGCGTTGAAAGCACTAGCGGGGCGTTTTACAATGAGCAGTTCTTC
CSVESTSGAFYNEQFF
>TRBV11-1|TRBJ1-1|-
TGTGCCAGCAGCTACCCACGTGGGCAGGGGAACACTGAAGCTTTCTTT
CASSYPRGQGNTEAFF
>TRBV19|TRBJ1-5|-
TGTGCCAGTAGTTACACCAATCAGCCCCAGCATTTT
CASSYTNQPQHF
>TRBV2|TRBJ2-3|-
TGTGCCAGCGGCCTGGCGGGGACAGATACGCAGTATTTT
CASGLAGTDTQYF
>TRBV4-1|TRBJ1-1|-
TGCGCCAGCAGCGTACGCAACGGGGTCACTGAAGCTTTCTTT
CASSVRNGVTEAFF
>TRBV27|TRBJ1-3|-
TGTGCCAGCAGTCCAAGGGGTTCGGGAAACACCATATATTTT
CASSPRGSGNTIYF
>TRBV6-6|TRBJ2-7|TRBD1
TGTGCCAGCAGGACAGGGTCAGACTACGAGCAGTACTTC
CASRTGSDYEQYF
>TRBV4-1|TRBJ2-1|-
TGCGCCAGCAGCCAAGTGGTGGGGAGGCCCTACAATGAGCAGTTCTTC
CASSQVVGRPYNEQFF
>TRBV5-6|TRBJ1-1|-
TGTGCCAGCAGCTTCGGAGGATCGGCGAACACTGAAGCTTTCTTT
CASSFGGSANTEAFF
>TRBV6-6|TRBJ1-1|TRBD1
TGTGCCAGCAGCCCGACAGGGATTGGGACTGAAGCTTTCTTT
CASSPTGIGTEAFF
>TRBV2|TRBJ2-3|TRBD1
TGTGCCAGCAGTGAGGGACAGGGGGTCACAGATACGCAGTATTTT
CASSEGQGVTDTQYF
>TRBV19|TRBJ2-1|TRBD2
TGTGCCAGTAGCACCATACCCCCTTTTCCGGGAGGGGGGGACAATGAGCAGTTCTTC
CASSTIPPFPGGGDNEQFF
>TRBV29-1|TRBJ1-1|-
TGCAGCGTTGAGACAGGTAACACTGAAGCTTTCTTT
CSVETGNTEAFF
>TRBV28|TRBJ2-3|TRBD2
TGTGCCAGCGGAGCGGGAGAGTCGGGCACAGATACGCAGTATTTT
CASGAGESGTDTQYF